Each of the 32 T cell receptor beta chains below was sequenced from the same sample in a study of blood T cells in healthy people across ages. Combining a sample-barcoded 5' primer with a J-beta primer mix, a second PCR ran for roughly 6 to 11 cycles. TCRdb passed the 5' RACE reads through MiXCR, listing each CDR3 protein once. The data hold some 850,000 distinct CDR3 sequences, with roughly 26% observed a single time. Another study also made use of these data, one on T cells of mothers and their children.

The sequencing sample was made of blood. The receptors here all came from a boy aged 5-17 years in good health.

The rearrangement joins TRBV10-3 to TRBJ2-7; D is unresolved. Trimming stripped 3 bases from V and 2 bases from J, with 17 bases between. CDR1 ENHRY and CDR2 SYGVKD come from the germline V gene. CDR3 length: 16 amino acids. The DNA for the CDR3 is TGTGCCATCAGTGATCCACGACTTCCCGAACCCTACGAGCAGTACTTC. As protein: CAISDPRLPEPYEQYF.

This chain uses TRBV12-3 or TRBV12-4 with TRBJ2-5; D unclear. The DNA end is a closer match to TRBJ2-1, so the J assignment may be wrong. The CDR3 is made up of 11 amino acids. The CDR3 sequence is CASRRMNEQFF. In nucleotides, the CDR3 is TGTGCCAGCAGGAGGATGAATGAGCAGTTCTTC.

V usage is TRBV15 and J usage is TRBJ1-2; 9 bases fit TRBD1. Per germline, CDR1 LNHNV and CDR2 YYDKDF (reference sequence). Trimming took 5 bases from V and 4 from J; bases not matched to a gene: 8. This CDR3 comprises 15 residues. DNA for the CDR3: TGTGCCACCAGCCGAGGTACAGGGGGCACCTATGGCTACACCTTC. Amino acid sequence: CATSRGTGGTYGYTF.

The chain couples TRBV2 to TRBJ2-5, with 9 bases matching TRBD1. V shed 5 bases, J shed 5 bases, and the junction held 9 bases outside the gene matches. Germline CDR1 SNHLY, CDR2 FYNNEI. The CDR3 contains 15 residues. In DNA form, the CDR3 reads TGTGCCAGCAGTAACCCGGGACAGGGAGGGGAGACCCAGTACTTC. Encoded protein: CASSNPGQGGETQYF.

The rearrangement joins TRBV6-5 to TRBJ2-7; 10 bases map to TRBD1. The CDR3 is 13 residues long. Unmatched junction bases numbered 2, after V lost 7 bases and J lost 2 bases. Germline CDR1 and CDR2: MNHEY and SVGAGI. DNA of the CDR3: TGTGCCAGCACCGGGACAGGGGCCTACGAGCAGTACTTC. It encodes CASTGTGAYEQYF.

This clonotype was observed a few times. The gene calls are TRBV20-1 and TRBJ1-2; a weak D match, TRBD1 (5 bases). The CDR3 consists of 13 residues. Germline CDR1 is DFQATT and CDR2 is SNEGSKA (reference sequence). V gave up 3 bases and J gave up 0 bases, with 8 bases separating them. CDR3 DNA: TGCAGTGCTAGTGGGGGTTCTAACTATGGCTACACCTTC. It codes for CSASGGSNYGYTF.

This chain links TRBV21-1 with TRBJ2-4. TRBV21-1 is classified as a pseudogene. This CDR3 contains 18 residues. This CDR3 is CASSKASVELIAKNIQYF. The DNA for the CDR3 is TGTGCCAGCAGCAAAGCGTCGGTGGAGTTGATAGCCAAAAACATTCAGTACTTC.

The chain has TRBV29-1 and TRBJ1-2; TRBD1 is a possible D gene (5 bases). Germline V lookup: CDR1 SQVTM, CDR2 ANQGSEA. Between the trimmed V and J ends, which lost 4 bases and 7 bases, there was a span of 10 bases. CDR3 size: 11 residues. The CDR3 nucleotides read TGCAGCGTTGCTAACAGGTCTGGCTACACCTTC. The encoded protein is CSVANRSGYTF.

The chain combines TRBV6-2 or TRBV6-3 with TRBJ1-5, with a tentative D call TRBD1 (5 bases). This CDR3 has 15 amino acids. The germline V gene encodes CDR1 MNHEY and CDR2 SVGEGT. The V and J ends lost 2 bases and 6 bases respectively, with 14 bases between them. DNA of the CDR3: TGTGCCAGCAGTTACCTCAGGGCCCCTGGTCAGCCCCAGCATTTT. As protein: CASSYLRAPGQPQHF.

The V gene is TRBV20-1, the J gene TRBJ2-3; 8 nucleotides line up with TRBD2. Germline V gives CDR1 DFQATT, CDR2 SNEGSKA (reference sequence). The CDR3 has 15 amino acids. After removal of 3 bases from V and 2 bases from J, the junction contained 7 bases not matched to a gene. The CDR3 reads CSASHIAGNTDTQYF. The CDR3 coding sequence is TGCAGTGCTAGCCATATAGCGGGGAACACAGATACGCAGTATTTT.

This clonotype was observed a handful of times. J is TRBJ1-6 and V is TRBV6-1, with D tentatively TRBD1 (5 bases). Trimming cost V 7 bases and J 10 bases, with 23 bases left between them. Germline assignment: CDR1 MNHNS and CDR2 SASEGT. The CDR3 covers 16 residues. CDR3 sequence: CASNKRGGQGDSPLHF. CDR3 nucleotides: TGTGCCAGCAATAAACGTGGAGGGCAGGGTGACTCACCCCTCCACTTT.

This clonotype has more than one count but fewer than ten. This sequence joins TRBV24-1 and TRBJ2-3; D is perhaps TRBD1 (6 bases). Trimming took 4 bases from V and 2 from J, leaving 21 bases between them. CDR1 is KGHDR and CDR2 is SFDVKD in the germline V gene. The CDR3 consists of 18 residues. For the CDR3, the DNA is TGTGCCACCAGTGACCCCGGGACAAGCCCTGTCGCCACAGATACGCAGTATTTT. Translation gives CATSDPGTSPVATDTQYF.

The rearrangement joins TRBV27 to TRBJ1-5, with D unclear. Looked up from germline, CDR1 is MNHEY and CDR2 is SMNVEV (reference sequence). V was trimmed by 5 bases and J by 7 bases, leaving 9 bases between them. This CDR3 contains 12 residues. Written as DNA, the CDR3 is TGTGCCAGCAGTGTCTTAGGGCAGCCCCAGCATTTT. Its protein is CASSVLGQPQHF.

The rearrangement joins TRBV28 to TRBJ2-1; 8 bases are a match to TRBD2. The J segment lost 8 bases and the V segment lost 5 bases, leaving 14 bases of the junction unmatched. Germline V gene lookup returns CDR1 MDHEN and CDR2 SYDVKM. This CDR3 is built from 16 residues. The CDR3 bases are TGTGCCAGCAGTCCGCCTGGGGCGGGAGGTAGTTATGAGCAGTTCTTC. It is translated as CASSPPGAGGSYEQFF.

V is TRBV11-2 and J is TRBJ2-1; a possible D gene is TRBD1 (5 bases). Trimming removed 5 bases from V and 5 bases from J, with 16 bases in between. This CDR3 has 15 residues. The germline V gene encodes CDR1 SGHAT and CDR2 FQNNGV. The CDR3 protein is CASSPRWQGDNEQFF. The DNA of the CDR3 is TGTGCCAGCAGCCCCCGTTGGCAGGGTGACAATGAGCAGTTCTTC.

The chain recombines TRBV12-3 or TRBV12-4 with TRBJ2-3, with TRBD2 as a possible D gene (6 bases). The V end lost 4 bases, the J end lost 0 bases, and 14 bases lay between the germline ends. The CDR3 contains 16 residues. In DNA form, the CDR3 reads TGTGCCAGCAGTTCCTGGAAGGGGACTAGCACAGATACGCAGTATTTT. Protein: CASSSWKGTSTDTQYF.

CDR3 nucleotides: TGCAGCCACCGTAGCCAAGAGACCCAGTACTTC. It codes for CSHRSQETQYF. This chain joins TRBV29-1 and TRBJ2-5; D remains unclear. Deletions cut 8 bases from V and 1 base from J, with 8 bases between. The CDR3 runs to 11 residues. Per the germline V gene, CDR1 is SQVTM and CDR2 is ANQGSEA.

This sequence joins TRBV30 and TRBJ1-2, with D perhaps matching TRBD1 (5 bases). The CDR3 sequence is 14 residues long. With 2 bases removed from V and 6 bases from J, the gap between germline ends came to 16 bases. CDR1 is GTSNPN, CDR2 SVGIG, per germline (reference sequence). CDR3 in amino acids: CAWSWGGAANGYTF. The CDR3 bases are TGTGCCTGGAGTTGGGGTGGGGCGGCTAATGGCTACACCTTC.

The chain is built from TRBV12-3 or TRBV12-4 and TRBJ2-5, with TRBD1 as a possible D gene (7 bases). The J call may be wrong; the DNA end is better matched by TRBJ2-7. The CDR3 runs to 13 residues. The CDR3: CASTRGALREQYF. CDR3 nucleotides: TGTGCCAGCACCAGGGGGGCTCTCCGCGAGCAGTACTTC.

CDR3 DNA sequence: TGCAGCGCCCGGGACGGGCGCACAGATACGCAGTATTTT. This sequence encodes CSARDGRTDTQYF. The chain carries TRBV29-1 and TRBJ2-3, with D perhaps assigned TRBD1 or TRBD2 (5 bases each). The CDR3 has 13 residues. Germline values: CDR1 SQVTM, CDR2 ANQGSEA. V shed 7 bases and J shed 1 base, with 12 bases lying between them.

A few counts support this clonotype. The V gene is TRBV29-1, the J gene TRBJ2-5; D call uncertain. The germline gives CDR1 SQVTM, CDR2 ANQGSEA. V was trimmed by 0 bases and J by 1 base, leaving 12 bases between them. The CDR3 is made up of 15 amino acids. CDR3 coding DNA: TGCAGCGTTGAAGATACGGCCCCTTCCCAAGAGACCCAGTACTTC. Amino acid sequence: CSVEDTAPSQETQYF.

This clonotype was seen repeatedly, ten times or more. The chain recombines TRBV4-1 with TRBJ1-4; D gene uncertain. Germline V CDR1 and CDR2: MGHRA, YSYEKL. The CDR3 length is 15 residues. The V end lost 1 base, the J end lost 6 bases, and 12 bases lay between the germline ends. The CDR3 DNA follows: TGCGCCAGCAGCCAAGGGAACGTGGAGGATGAAAAACTGTTTTTT. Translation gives CASSQGNVEDEKLFF.

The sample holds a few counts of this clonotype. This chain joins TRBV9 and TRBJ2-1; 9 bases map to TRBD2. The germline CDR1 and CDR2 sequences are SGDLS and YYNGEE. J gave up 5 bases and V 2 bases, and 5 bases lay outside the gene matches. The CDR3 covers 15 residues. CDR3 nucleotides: TGTGCCAGCAGCGTCGCGGGGGGGCCAGACAATGAGCAGTTCTTC. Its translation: CASSVAGGPDNEQFF.

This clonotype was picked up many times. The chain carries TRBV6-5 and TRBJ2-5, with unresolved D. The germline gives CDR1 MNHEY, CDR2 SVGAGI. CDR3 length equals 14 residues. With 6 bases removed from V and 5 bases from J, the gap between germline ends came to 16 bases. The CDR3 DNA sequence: TGTGCCAGCAGCCGGATGAGTTTCGTGGAGACCCAGTACTTC. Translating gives CASSRMSFVETQYF.

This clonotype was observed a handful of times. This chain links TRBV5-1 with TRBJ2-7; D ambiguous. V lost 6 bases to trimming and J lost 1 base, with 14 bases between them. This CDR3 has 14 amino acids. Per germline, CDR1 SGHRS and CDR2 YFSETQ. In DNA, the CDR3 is TGCGCCAGCACCATTACCCTGGGATCCTACGAGCAGTACTTC. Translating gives CASTITLGSYEQYF.

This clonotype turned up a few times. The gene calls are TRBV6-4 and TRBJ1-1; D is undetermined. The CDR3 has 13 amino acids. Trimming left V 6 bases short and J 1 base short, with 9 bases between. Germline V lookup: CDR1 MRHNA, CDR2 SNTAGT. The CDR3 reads CASRRTSNTEAFF. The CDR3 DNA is TGTGCCAGCAGAAGGACTTCGAACACTGAAGCTTTCTTT.

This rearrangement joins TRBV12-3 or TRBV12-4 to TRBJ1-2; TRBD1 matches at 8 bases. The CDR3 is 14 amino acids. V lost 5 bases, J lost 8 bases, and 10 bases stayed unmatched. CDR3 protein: CASSGTGSSGGYTF. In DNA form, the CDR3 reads TGTGCCAGCAGTGGGACAGGTTCTTCTGGAGGCTACACCTTC.

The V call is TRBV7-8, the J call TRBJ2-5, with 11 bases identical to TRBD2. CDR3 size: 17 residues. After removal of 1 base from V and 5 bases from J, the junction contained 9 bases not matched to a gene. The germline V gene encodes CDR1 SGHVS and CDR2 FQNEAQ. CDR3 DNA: TGTGCCAGCAGCTTAGGTTATAGCGGGGGGGCCGGGGAGACCCAGTACTTC. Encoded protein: CASSLGYSGGAGETQYF.

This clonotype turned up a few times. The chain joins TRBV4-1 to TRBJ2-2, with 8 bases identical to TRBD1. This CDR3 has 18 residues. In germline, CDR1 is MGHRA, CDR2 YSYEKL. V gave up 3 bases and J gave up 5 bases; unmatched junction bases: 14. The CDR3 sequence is CASSQVGTGQDRTGELFF. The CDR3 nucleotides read TGCGCCAGCAGCCAGGTCGGGACAGGCCAAGATCGGACCGGGGAGCTGTTTTTT.

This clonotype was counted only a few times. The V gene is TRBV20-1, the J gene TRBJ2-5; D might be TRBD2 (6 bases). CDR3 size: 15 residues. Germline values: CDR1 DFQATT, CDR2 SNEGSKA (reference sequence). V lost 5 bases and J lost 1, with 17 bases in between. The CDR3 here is CSAHRGSGRQETQYF. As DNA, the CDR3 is TGCAGTGCTCACCGGGGTAGCGGCCGCCAAGAGACCCAGTACTTC.

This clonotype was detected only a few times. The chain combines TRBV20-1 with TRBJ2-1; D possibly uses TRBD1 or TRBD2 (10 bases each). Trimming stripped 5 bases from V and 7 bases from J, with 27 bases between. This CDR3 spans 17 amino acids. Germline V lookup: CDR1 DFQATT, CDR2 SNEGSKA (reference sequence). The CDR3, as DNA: TGCAGTGCTGCGGGACAGGGGCTAGCGGGGGCCCGAAATGAGCAGTTCTTC. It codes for CSAAGQGLAGARNEQFF.

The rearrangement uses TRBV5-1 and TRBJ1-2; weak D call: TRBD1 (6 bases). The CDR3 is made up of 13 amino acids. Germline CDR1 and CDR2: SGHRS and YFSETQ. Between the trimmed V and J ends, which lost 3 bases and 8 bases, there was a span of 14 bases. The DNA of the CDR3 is TGCGCCAGCAGCTCCCCGAATAGGGGGGGCTACACCTTC. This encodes CASSSPNRGGYTF. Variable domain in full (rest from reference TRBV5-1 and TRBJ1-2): KAGVTQTPRYLIKTRGQQVTLSCSPISGHRSVSWYQQTPGQGLQFLFEYFSETQRNKGNFPGRFSGRQFSNSRSEMNVSTLELGDSALYLCASSSPNRGGYTFGSGTRLTVV.